In this sample, the clone carrying this TCR beta chain turned up a few times. Its cognate antigen is unknown. From the 5' RACE reads, TCRdb called clonotypes with MiXCR, one entry per CDR3 protein. The top ten hold roughly 40% of the sample, which has about 130,000 distinct CDR3 sequences, almost 9% seen once. The data originate from a study of T cells after yellow fever vaccination. Whole-study context: In the case of low-cell-number fractions, SMART-Seq v4 Ultra Low Input was used for preparation.

The CDR3 contains 18 residues. CDR1 SGHVS and CDR2 FQNEAQ come from the germline V gene. V shed 2 bases, J shed 3 bases, and the junction held 9 bases outside the gene matches. The study's findings and limits: Researchers noted that a small share of clonotypes showed up in both CD4 and CD8 compartments.

The source was CD8+ T cells sorted from PBMCs, collected on the day of the yellow fever booster vaccination. This receptor was taken from a man between 18 and 35 years old who received the YFV17D yellow fever vaccine. This rearrangement joins TRBV7-8 to TRBJ2-2; 10 bases line up with TRBD1. CDR3 sequence (DNA): TGTGCCAGCAGCTTATTGTCCGGGACAGGGGAGGACACCGGGGAGCTGTTTTTT. As protein: CASSLLSGTGEDTGELFF.